This T cell receptor (beta chain) was sequenced in a study of spatial heterogeneity in lung cancer. The table lists this clonotype with many counts. Its antigen is unknown. Study conclusions and caveats: One measure, the expanded intratumoral alpha and beta TCR count, tracked tumor mutation counts.

Regarding time point: sample taken at primary tumor resection. The study sequenced unsorted whole RNA from tumor, nontumor lung or frozen PBMC. The CDR3 has 11 residues. V lost 6 bases, J lost 4 bases, and 6 bases lay in between. TCRdb re-called the 5' RACE reads with MiXCR, one entry per CDR3 protein. The table has about 100,000 distinct CDR3 sequences, about 4.4% seen once. J is TRBJ1-1 and V is TRBV12-3 or TRBV12-4; unclear D gene. This sample comprised lung tumor tissue, obtained at surgery. This sequence was found in a male donor with early-stage non-small cell lung cancer. Here the CDR3 DNA reads TGTGCCAGCAGCACCACCACTGAAGCTTTCTTT. This translates into CASSTTTEAFF.